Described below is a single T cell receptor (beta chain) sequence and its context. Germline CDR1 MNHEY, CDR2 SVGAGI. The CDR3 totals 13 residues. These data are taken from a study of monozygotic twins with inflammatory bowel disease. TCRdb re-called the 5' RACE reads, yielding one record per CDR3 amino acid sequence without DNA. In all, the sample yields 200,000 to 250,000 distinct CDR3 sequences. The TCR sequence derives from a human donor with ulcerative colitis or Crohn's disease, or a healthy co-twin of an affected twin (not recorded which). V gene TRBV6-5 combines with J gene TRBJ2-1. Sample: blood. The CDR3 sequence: CASKSLSYNEQFF.